This entry concerns a single T cell receptor beta chain. This clonotype has at least ten counts. Its antigen is still unknown. No clone much larger than this one lies a single base away; base qualities are absent. The sample is drawn from a study of early T cells in non-severe SARS-CoV-2 infection (dated by TCRdb to the early 2020s). Broadly, across the study: TCR sequencing used bulk RNA from unsorted whole blood, so alpha and beta chains could not be paired. General findings and caveats noted by the study authors: VDJdb matching was skewed toward anti-spike CD8 responses and likely underestimated virus-specific expansions by missing private and CD4 specificities.

The CDR3 covers 17 residues, taking in both the cysteine and the phenylalanine. The DNA shown is the 51-base CDR3, in frame from base 1. According to the germline V gene (reference sequence), CDR1 reads LGHDT and CDR2 reads YNNKEL. Trimming accounts for 0 bases at V and 1 base at J, while the number of junction bases matched to no gene is 6. The library was built by means of 5' RACE. Sequencing was performed on a NextSeq 500. Unique molecular identifiers were attached to individual cDNA molecules in the TCR library protocol so that sequencing error and PCR bias could be corrected. Both TCR alpha and beta chains were sequenced, and tight co-correlation was observed between alpha and beta sequence abundances in each sample. Per the authors' processing: Decombinator V4 was used to perform V gene, J gene and CDR3 annotation of TCR sequences. Expanded TCRs were defined as changing significantly between any two time points under a Poisson model with p below 0.0001. Abundances of TCRs were expressed as counts per million after normalisation to the total number of TCRs sequenced in each sample. TRAV1-2 paired with TRAJ12, TRAJ20 or TRAJ33 defined MAIT TCRs, while TRAV10 paired with TRAJ18 defined iNKT TCRs. VDJdb, accessed 1 November 2021, was searched for CMV, EBV and SARS-CoV-2 annotated TCRs, with TCRs annotated for multiple antigens excluded. The public reads were run again by TCRdb, first through fastp at Q25 and then through MiXCR, and only productive beta chains were kept. Entries are consolidated by CDR3 protein sequence, retaining the most common genes and DNA. The V and J calls follow TCRdb's processing rather than the paper's. Across this sample there are about 60,000 distinct CDR3 sequences, with 10% seen only once. The leading ten clones occupy 8% to 9% of the sample.

This was a case-control study nested in a cohort of healthcare workers in London, UK, who had nasopharyngeal swab PCR tests and blood samples taken every week. Healthcare workers were recruited during the week of the UK lockdown, between 23 and 31 March 2020, and followed weekly for up to roughly 15 weeks. This receptor was identified in an adult who was a healthcare worker with PCR-confirmed SARS-CoV-2 infection or an uninfected control (not recorded which). Specimen: whole blood. The rearranged chain carries TRBV3-1 and TRBJ2-1; 7 bases in between match TRBD2. The DNA sequence is as follows: TGTGCCAGCAGCCAAGAAGGCGGGGGACGATCCTACAATGAGCAGTTCTTC. Translated, this gives CASSQEGGGRSYNEQFF.